The rows below give T cell receptor beta chains drawn from one sample of a study of PD-1 blockade in mismatch repair-deficient tumors. Method: immunoSEQ multiplex PCR; TCRdb's copy keeps in-frame clones and lacks some. The sample has approximately 130,000 clones; about 88% are singletons. Here the sequenced sample was peripheral blood, taken 44 weeks after starting pembrolizumab. The receptor source for this set is an adult with mismatch repair-deficient cancer. Each CDR3 is given with its conserved first and last residue. The D gene is left open where the match is weak. Size values are once, few and many counts, or a class for expanded clones, and some rows have none.

size,D,V,J,CDR3,DNA
NA,NA,TRBV5-1,TRBJ2-5,CASSHKETQYF,TGCGCCAGCAGCCATAAAGAGACCCAGTACTTC
NA,TRBD1,TRBV18,TRBJ2-7,CASSLRDSLLSSYEQYF,TGTGCCAGCTCACTCCGGGACAGCCTTTTAAGCTCCTACGAGCAGTACTTC
NA,TRBD1,TRBV30,TRBJ2-7,CAWAPGQGGHEQYF,TGTGCCTGGGCCCCGGGACAGGGAGGTCACGAGCAGTACTTC
NA,NA,TRBV30,TRBJ2-1,CAWSVFFHNEQFF,TGTGCCTGGAGTGTATTTTTTCACAATGAGCAGTTCTTC
NA,NA,TRBV28,TRBJ1-3,CASKFGQWGLEGNTIYF,TGTGCCAGCAAATTTGGGCAATGGGGTTTAGAAGGAAACACCATATATTTT
NA,NA,TRBV18,TRBJ2-5,CASSPLSQVGRTAETQYF,TGTGCCAGCTCACCACTGAGTCAGGTCGGGCGTACTGCGGAGACCCAGTACTTC
once,NA,TRBV7-9,TRBJ2-5,CASRRRGGARETQYF,TGTGCCAGCAGACGACGTGGGGGGGCGCGGGAGACCCAGTACTTC
NA,NA,TRBV23-1,TRBJ2-7,CASSQGPGKICYEQYF,TGCGCCAGCAGCCAGGGGCCAGGGAAGATCTGCTACGAGCAGTACTTC
NA,TRBD2,TRBV27,TRBJ2-1,CASRTSGWNEQFF,TGTGCCAGCCGGACTAGCGGGTGGAATGAGCAGTTCTTC
NA,TRBD1,TRBV19,TRBJ2-7,CASATGGSPYEQYF,TGTGCCAGTGCCACAGGGGGCTCTCCCTACGAGCAGTACTTC
NA,TRBD2,TRBV10-3,TRBJ2-3,CAISAGLAGAADTQYF,TGTGCCATCAGTGCGGGACTAGCGGGAGCCGCAGATACGCAGTATTTT
NA,NA,TRBV27,TRBJ2-3,CASSLGGLGTDTQYF,TGTGCCAGCAGTTTAGGGGGCCTTGGCACAGATACGCAGTATTTT
NA,NA,TRBV4-1,TRBJ2-2,CASSQERSSDAGELFF,TGCGCCAGCAGCCAAGAAAGATCAAGTGACGCCGGGGAGCTGTTTTTT
NA,TRBD1,TRBV30,TRBJ2-3,CAWSETGGVDTQYF,TGTGCCTGGAGTGAGACAGGGGGTGTAGATACGCAGTATTTT
NA,TRBD1,TRBV19,TRBJ1-1,CARVKQGRNTEAFF,TGTGCCAGGGTGAAACAGGGGAGGAACACTGAAGCTTTCTTT
NA,NA,TRBV4-3,TRBJ2-2,CASSQDLASTGELFF,TGCGCCAGCAGCCAAGATCTCGCGTCCACCGGGGAGCTGTTTTTT
NA,NA,TRBV4-3,TRBJ2-1,CASSPGLNEQFF,TGCGCCAGCAGCCCGGGACTTAATGAGCAGTTCTTC
NA,NA,TRBV5-4,TRBJ2-7,CASSLDRGGLGEQYF,TGTGCCAGCAGCTTGGACAGGGGAGGGTTAGGAGAGCAGTACTTC
NA,TRBD1,TRBV9,TRBJ2-5,CASSVEAGTGGPQETQYF,TGTGCCAGCAGCGTAGAAGCGGGGACAGGGGGCCCCCAAGAGACCCAGTACTTC
NA,TRBD2,TRBV6-4,TRBJ2-1,CASSDSAGGPGEQFF,TGTGCCAGCAGTGACTCTGCGGGAGGGCCGGGTGAGCAGTTCTTC